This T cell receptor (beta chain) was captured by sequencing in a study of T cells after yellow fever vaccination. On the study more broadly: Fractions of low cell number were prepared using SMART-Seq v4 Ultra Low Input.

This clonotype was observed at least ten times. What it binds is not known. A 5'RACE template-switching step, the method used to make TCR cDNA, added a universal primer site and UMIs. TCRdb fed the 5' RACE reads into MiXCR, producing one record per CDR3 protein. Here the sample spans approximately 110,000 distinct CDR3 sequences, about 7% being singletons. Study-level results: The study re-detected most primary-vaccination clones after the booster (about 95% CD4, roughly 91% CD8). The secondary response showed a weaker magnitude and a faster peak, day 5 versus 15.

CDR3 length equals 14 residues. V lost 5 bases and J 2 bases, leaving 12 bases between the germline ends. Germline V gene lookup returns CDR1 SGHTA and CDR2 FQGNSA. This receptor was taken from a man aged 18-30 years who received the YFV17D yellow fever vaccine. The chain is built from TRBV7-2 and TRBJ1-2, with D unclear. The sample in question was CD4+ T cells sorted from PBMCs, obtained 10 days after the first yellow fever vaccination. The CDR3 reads CASSPSYLNYGYTF. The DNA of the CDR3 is TGTGCCAGCAGCCCTTCTTATTTAAACTATGGCTACACCTTC.